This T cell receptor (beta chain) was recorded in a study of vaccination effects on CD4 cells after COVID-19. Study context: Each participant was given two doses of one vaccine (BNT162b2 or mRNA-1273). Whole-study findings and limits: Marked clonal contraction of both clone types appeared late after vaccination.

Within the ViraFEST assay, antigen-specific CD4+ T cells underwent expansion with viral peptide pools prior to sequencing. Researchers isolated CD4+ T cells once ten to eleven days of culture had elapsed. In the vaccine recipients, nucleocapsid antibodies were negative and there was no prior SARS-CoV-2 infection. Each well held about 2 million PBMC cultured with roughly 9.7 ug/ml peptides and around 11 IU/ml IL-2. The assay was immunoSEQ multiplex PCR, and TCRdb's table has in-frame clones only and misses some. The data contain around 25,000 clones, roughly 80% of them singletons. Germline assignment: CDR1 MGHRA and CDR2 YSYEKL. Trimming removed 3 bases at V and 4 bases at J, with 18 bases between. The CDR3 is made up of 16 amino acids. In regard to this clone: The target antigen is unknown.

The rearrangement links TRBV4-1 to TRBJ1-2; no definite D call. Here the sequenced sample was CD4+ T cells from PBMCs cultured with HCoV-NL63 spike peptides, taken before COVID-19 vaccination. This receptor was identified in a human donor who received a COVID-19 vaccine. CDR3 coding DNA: TGCGCCAGCAGCCAGAGCCGTCAGGTAGCCACCTATGGCTACACCTTC. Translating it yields CASSQSRQVATYGYTF.